A single sample is the source of the 23 T cell receptor beta chains below, sequenced in a study of T-cell reconstitution after alpha-beta-depleted transplantation in children. Preparation of the TCRbeta library involved a method that used unique molecular identifiers. Using its own MiXCR run on the PCR reads, TCRdb lists one record per CDR3 protein. The profile shows 200,000 to 250,000 distinct CDR3 sequences, approximately 8.4% of them singletons. Material: PBMCs, mostly from graft donor cells, obtained 360 days after TCRalphabeta/CD19-depleted stem cell transplant. The receptors stem from a male patient aged 2 to 9 who had a stem cell transplant for acute myeloid leukemia, so the T cells may come from the graft donor.

The sample holds a few counts of this clonotype. The chain uses TRBV14 and TRBJ2-5; D gene unclear. Germline V CDR1 and CDR2: SGHDN, FVKESK. The CDR3 is 14 residues long. Trimming took off 4 bases at V and 1 base at J, with 10 bases between the two ends. The CDR3 bases are TGTGCCAGCAGCCGAGGACCTCTCCAAGAGACCCAGTACTTC. Translation gives CASSRGPLQETQYF.

This clonotype has a handful of counts. V usage is TRBV5-1 and J usage is TRBJ1-2, with no clear D. Germline V gene data show CDR1 as SGHRS and CDR2 as YFSETQ. V was cut by 7 bases and J by 6 bases, with 13 bases left in between. The CDR3 extends over 12 amino acids. CDR3 coding DNA: TGCGCCAGCGCGGAGGGAACGAATGGCTACACCTTC. Its translation: CASAEGTNGYTF.

This clonotype was detected many times. The rearrangement uses TRBV4-1 and TRBJ2-7, with D tentatively TRBD2 (5 bases). Germline CDR1 is MGHRA and CDR2 is YSYEKL. V shed 1 base and J shed 3 bases, with 10 bases lying between them. The CDR3 is 14 residues long. CDR3 bases: TGCGCCAGCAGCCAAGTCGTAGGGAGCTACGAGCAGTACGTC. Translating gives CASSQVVGSYEQYV.

On this clonotype itself: A much larger clone is a single base away; this may be a read error. V gene TRBV12-3 or TRBV12-4 combines with J gene TRBJ1-1; tentatively, D is TRBD1 (6 bases). This CDR3 contains 14 residues. Trimming pared 7 bases from V and 2 bases from J, leaving 14 bases between. CDR3 sequence (DNA): TGTGCCAGCACTCCGCTGGGGGCAAACACTGAAGCTTTCTTT. It encodes CASTPLGANTEAFF.

The chain is built from TRBV20-1 and TRBJ2-7, with 8 bases that match TRBD1. The CDR3 extends over 14 amino acids. Germline V gene lookup returns CDR1 DFQATT and CDR2 SNEGSKA (reference sequence). V trimming: 3 bases; J trimming: 2 bases; junction bases outside the gene matches: 6. CDR3 amino acids: CSASRTGQTYEQYV. DNA for the CDR3: TGCAGTGCTAGCCGGACAGGGCAAACCTACGAGCAGTACGTC.

J is TRBJ1-2 and V is TRBV5-6; 9 bases map to TRBD1. Looked up from germline, CDR1 is SGHDT and CDR2 is YYEEEE. The CDR3 spans 14 residues. Trimming took 5 bases from V and 5 from J; bases not matched to a gene: 7. The CDR3 bases are TGTGCCAGCAGTCTCGACAGGGGGGGATATGGCTACACCTTC. It specifies CASSLDRGGYGYTF.

This clonotype was observed a handful of times. This sequence joins TRBV10-3 and TRBJ2-5; weak D call: TRBD1 (5 bases). Germline CDR1 and CDR2: ENHRY and SYGVKD. This CDR3 has 13 amino acids. Trimming stripped 2 bases from V and 5 bases from J, with 9 bases between. The CDR3 DNA reads as TGTGCCATCAGTGAGGGGGCGCCGGAGACCCAGTACTTC. Its protein is CAISEGAPETQYF.

The table lists this clonotype with many counts. This chain links TRBV4-2 with TRBJ2-5, with a weak D call TRBD2 (6 bases). The ends were cut back, 4 bases at V and 1 base at J, with 13 bases in the middle. CDR1 and CDR2 (germline): LGHNA, YNFKEQ. The CDR3 length is 15 residues. CDR3 DNA: TGTGCCAGCAGCCGAGCATTAGCGGCCCAAGAGACCCAGTACTTC. Translating gives CASSRALAAQETQYF.

This chain uses TRBV15 with TRBJ2-5, with D perhaps matching TRBD1 or TRBD2 (5 bases each). The CDR3 is made up of 14 amino acids. V was shortened by 6 bases and J by 3 bases, with 14 bases between the two germline ends. The germline V gene has CDR1 LNHNV and CDR2 YYDKDF (reference sequence). The CDR3, as DNA: TGTGCCACCAGTCCAGGGACGTCAGAAGAGACCCAGTACTTC. It yields the protein CATSPGTSEETQYF. Full variable domain (rest looked up from reference TRBV15 and TRBJ2-5): DAMVIQNPRYQVTQFGKPVTLSCSQTLNHNVMYWYQQKSSQAPKLLFHYYDKDFNNEADTPDNFQSRRPNTSFCFLDIRSPGLGDTAMYLCATSPGTSEETQYFGPGTRLLVL.

In its sample, this clonotype was seen a few times. V and J are TRBV28 and TRBJ2-1; 9 nucleotides line up with TRBD1. The CDR3 consists of 14 residues. The V gene end was trimmed by 5 bases and the J gene end by 12 bases; junction bases not matched to a gene: 11. CDR1 is MDHEN, CDR2 SYDVKM, per germline. The CDR3 coding sequence is TGTGCCAGCAGTCCCCAGGGACAGGGTTCGCGGCAGTTCTTC. It translates to CASSPQGQGSRQFF. Full variable domain (missing parts from reference TRBV28 and TRBJ2-1): DVKVTQSSRYLVKRTGEKVFLECVQDMDHENMFWYRQDPGLGLRLIYFSYDVKMKEKGDIPEGYSVSREKKERFSLILESASTNQTSMYLCASSPQGQGSRQFFGPGTRLTVL.

This clonotype was recorded many times. The chain carries TRBV20-1 and TRBJ2-7; D is possibly TRBD2 (6 bases). CDR1 is DFQATT, CDR2 SNEGSKA, per germline (reference sequence). This CDR3 has 13 residues. V gave up 3 bases and J gave up 0 bases, with 9 bases separating them. The CDR3 loop is CSARSGPSYEQYF. In DNA form, the CDR3 reads TGCAGTGCTAGGAGCGGGCCCTCCTACGAGCAGTACTTC.

This clonotype was recorded many times. The CDR3 DNA follows: TGCGCCAGCAGCCAACAGGGCGGGAACACTGAAGCTTTCTTT. Its protein is CASSQQGGNTEAFF. The chain recombines TRBV4-3 with TRBJ1-1; perhaps TRBD1 as D (5 bases). Germline values: CDR1 LGHNA, CDR2 YSLEER. V lost 2 bases, J lost 1 base, and 8 bases lay in between. This CDR3 has 14 residues.

This clonotype was observed many times. V is TRBV3-1 and J is TRBJ2-1, with TRBD1 identical over 10 bases. After removal of 4 bases from V and 6 bases from J, the junction contained 6 bases not matched to a gene. The V gene's germline CDR1 is LGHDT and CDR2 YNNKEL (reference sequence). CDR3 length: 15 residues. The CDR3, as DNA: TGTGCCAGCAGCCCCGGGACAGGGGTCCTCAATGAGCAGTTCTTC. It codes for CASSPGTGVLNEQFF.

This clonotype was seen repeatedly, ten times or more. The chain uses TRBV5-1 and TRBJ2-4, with D possibly being TRBD1 (6 bases). V was shortened by 3 bases and J by 7 bases, with 11 bases between the two germline ends. Germline lookup yields CDR1 SGHRS and CDR2 YFSETQ. CDR3 length: 13 residues. The CDR3 loop reads CASSYDRWNIQYF. In DNA, the CDR3 is TGCGCCAGCAGCTACGACAGGTGGAACATTCAGTACTTC.

This clonotype was observed at least ten times. The V gene is TRBV10-3, the J gene TRBJ2-1, with D possibly TRBD2 on 5 matching bases. Trimming removed 6 bases at V and 5 bases at J, with 11 bases between. Germline assignment: CDR1 ENHRY and CDR2 SYGVKD. CDR3 length equals 13 residues. The CDR3 bases are TGTGCCATCAGGCAACTAGGACACAATGAGCAGTTCTTC. Translated: CAIRQLGHNEQFF.

This clonotype has a count of ten or more. The genes are TRBV5-1 and TRBJ2-1, with D possibly matching TRBD1 (5 bases). The length of the CDR3 is 16 residues. The germline V and J ends were trimmed by 1 base and 6 bases, with 17 bases remaining between them. CDR1 SGHRS and CDR2 YFSETQ come from the germline V gene. The DNA for the CDR3 is TGCGCCAGCAGCTTGTCAGGACAAGTGAATGGCAATGAGCAGTTCTTC. As protein: CASSLSGQVNGNEQFF.

There are many counts of this clonotype. The rearrangement uses TRBV5-1 and TRBJ2-5; the D call may be TRBD1 or TRBD2 (5 bases each). This CDR3 has 14 residues. Germline V gene sequence: CDR1 SGHRS, CDR2 YFSETQ. V lost 4 bases to trimming and J lost 5 bases, with 15 bases between them. The CDR3 here is CASSLQLGEETQYF. The CDR3 bases are TGCGCCAGCAGCCTTCAACTAGGGGAGGAGACCCAGTACTTC.

The chain has TRBV12-3 or TRBV12-4 and TRBJ1-6, with D possibly TRBD1 on 5 matching bases. This CDR3 region has 16 residues. The ends were cut back, 3 bases at V and 15 bases at J, with 24 bases in the middle. CDR3 protein: CASSFPAGLGWSSLHF. CDR3 in DNA: TGTGCCAGCAGTTTCCCGGCAGGGCTAGGTTGGAGTAGCCTCCACTTT.

This clonotype was counted at least ten times. The chain recombines TRBV18 with TRBJ1-1; D uncertain. V dropped 6 bases and J dropped 7 bases, with 15 bases sitting between them. This CDR3 has 13 amino acids. The germline V gene encodes CDR1 KGHSH and CDR2 LQKENI. CDR3 sequence (DNA): TGTGCCAGCTCGTCTGACGGTCGAATTGAAGCTTTCTTT. Its protein product is CASSSDGRIEAFF.

The chain has TRBV4-3 and TRBJ2-7, with D perhaps TRBD1 (6 bases). This CDR3 is built from 14 residues. Per the germline V gene, CDR1 is LGHNA and CDR2 is YSLEER. Trimming took 0 bases from V and 2 from J, leaving 8 bases between them. The CDR3 DNA is TGCGCCAGCAGCCAAGAACACAGGGCCTACGAGCAGTACTTC. This encodes CASSQEHRAYEQYF.

In its sample, this clonotype was seen a few times. The chain has TRBV12-3 or TRBV12-4 and TRBJ2-2; no clear D. The V end was cut by 3 bases, the J end by 4 bases, with 12 bases between. CDR3 size: 15 residues. CDR3 in amino acids: CASSFGRGGTGELFF. The DNA for the CDR3 is TGTGCCAGCAGTTTCGGACGAGGTGGCACCGGGGAGCTGTTTTTT.

V usage is TRBV5-1 and J usage is TRBJ1-2; no clear D gene. V lost 1 base and J lost 8, with 18 bases in between. In germline, CDR1 is SGHRS, CDR2 YFSETQ. This CDR3 comprises 15 residues. The CDR3 DNA reads as TGCGCCAGCAGCTTGAGGTCGGGTAGTACGGTCGGCTACACCTTC. Translated: CASSLRSGSTVGYTF.

The V gene is TRBV29-1, the J gene TRBJ2-1; TRBD1 is a possible D gene (5 bases). The V end was cut by 2 bases, the J end by 2 bases, with 13 bases between. CDR3 length: 15 amino acids. CDR1 SQVTM and CDR2 ANQGSEA come from the germline V gene. This CDR3 reads CSVESPGSAYNEQFF. The CDR3 DNA follows: TGCAGCGTTGAAAGTCCAGGGTCAGCCTACAATGAGCAGTTCTTC.